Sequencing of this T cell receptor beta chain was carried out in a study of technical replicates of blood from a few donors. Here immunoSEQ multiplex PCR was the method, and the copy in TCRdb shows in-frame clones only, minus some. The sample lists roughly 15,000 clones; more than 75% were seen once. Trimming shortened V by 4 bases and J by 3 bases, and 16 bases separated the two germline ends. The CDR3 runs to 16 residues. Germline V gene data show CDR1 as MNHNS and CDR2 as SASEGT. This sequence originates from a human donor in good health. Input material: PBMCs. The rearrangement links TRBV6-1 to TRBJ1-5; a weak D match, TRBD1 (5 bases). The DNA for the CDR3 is TGTGCCAGCAGTGGACGGCGGGGGGACGACAATCAGCCCCAGCATTTT. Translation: CASSGRRGDDNQPQHF.